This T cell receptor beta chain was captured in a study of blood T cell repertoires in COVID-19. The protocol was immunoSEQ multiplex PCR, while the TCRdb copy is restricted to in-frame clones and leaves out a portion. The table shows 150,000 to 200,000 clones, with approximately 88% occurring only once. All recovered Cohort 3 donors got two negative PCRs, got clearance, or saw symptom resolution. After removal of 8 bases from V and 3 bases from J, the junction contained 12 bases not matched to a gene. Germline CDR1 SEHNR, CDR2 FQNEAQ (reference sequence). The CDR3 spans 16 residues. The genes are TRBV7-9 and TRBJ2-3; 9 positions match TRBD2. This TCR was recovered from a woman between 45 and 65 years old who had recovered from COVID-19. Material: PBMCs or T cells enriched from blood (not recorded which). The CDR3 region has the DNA TGTGCCAGCTGGGGTAGTTGGCGGGGGGGAACAGATACGCAGTATTTT. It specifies CASWGSWRGGTDTQYF.